Sequencing of this TCR beta chain was carried out in a study of CD8 T cells in Susac syndrome (dated by TCRdb to about 2019). In the study overall: Among the Susac syndrome patients who were sequenced, clinically active disease was present in about six and clinical remission was observed in under ten. At blood withdrawal, Susac syndrome patients were therapy-naive, treated with corticosteroids (with IVIg additionally given to some), or treated with IVIg alone. Repertoire sequencing was used to test whether CD8+ T cell activation and differentiation in Susac syndrome was antigen driven. What the authors observed across the whole study: The number of individuals in the TCR sequencing and HLA analysis was acknowledged as relatively small. In patients with Susac syndrome, the CD4+ T cell repertoire showed no detectable clonal expansion.

High-throughput TCR beta sequencing profiled peripheral blood CD8+ and CD4+ T cells from healthy donors, Susac syndrome patients and multiple sclerosis patients. The Susac syndrome patients fulfilled recently defined diagnostic criteria for either definite or probable disease. CD8+ TEMRA cells were enriched by FACS, while bulk CD8+ and CD4+ T cells were purified by magnetic negative isolation. Blood was drawn into EDTA tubes, processed within 24 hours, and PBMCs were isolated by density gradient centrifugation. PBMCs intended for TCR sequencing were cryopreserved in liquid nitrogen and were subsequently thawed in a 37 degrees C water bath. A purity of at least 90% was achieved for sorted or isolated CD4+, CD8+ and CD8+ TEMRA cells. RNA was extracted with the RNeasy kit and about 0.5 to 1 ug was reverse transcribed using random hexamers. TCR beta CDR3 regions were amplified with the immunoSEQ multiplex PCR assay covering 54 Vbeta and 13 Jbeta segments. PCR amplification bias was corrected by using a synthetic template baseline for primer optimization and computational correction. Under the source paper's analysis protocol: Reads were assigned to V, D and J genes according to IMGT and analyzed in immunoSEQ Analyzer, with only productive sequences retained. Clonality was computed as one minus Shannon entropy normalized by log2 of the number of productive unique sequences. Public and private clones were assessed among the 100 most prevalent clones of each patient and control. Clones were defined as Susac-specific if absent from the healthy and MS cohorts, from around 1,100 published viral clones and from other ImmuneACCESS disease sequences. The raw public data were reprocessed by TCRdb itself: fastp quality trimming at Q25, MiXCR clonotype calling, in-frame beta chains only. Each CDR3 protein gets just one entry, which takes the most common genes and DNA from the rows behind it. The V and J calls come from TCRdb's annotation, not from the publication. In all, the sample holds fewer than 200,000 distinct CDR3 sequences, and roughly nine tenths of those were seen once. The ten most abundant clones make up roughly 0.087% of the sample.

Including cysteine and phenylalanine, the CDR3 has 16 amino acids. Here the CDR3 DNA is all that survives: 48 bases in frame from base 1. The germline V gene provides CDR1 MNHNS and CDR2 SASEGT. V ends up 5 bases short and J 6 bases short, with an unmatched junction base count of 12. Concerning this clonotype itself: Its antigen target is currently unknown. Base qualities were left out, and no much larger clone turns up one base away.

This chain joins TRBV6-1 to TRBJ1-5; 8 junctional bases match TRBD1. The sample consisted of CD4+ T cells from PBMCs. This TCR derives from a human donor with Susac syndrome. The CDR3 protein: CASSPNQGAEGQPQHF. Here is the DNA: TGTGCCAGCAGTCCAAATCAGGGGGCGGAGGGTCAGCCCCAGCATTTT.